This is a list of T cell receptor beta chains from one sample in a study of T cell responses to AZD1222 COVID-19 vaccine. TCRdb's copy holds only in-frame clones and misses some; the assay was immunoSEQ multiplex PCR. The data contain some 120,000 clones, around 91% of them singletons. The sample was peripheral blood, taken 28 days after the second AZD1222 dose. The receptors were sampled from an adult who received the AZD1222 COVID-19 vaccine. The CDR3 runs from the conserved cysteine through the conserved F or W. The D gene is left open where the match is weak. A clone size is listed for some rows: how often the clone was seen (once, few, many), or a class if it is expanded.

clone size	J gene	D gene	V gene	CDR3 DNA	CDR3 protein
.	TRBJ2-7	.	TRBV27	TGTGCCAGCAGTTTATCAGCTAACTCCTACGAGCAGTACTTC	CASSLSANSYEQYF
.	TRBJ2-2	.	TRBV5-4	TGTGCCAGCAGCTTGCAGGGAAACACCGGGGAGCTGTTTTTT	CASSLQGNTGELFF
.	TRBJ2-1	TRBD2	TRBV14	TGTGCCAGCAGCCAAGATGTTAGCGGGAGGGATGAGCAGTTCTTC	CASSQDVSGRDEQFF
once	TRBJ2-5	.	TRBV5-1	TGCGCCAGCAGCTTGGAACCGGAAGAGACCCAGTACTTC	CASSLEPEETQYF
.	TRBJ1-4	TRBD1	TRBV5-5	TGTGCCAGCAGCTTGTTGGACAGGGGAGGACGCGAAAAACTGTTTTTT	CASSLLDRGGREKLFF
.	TRBJ1-2	TRBD1	TRBV30	TGTGCCTGGACTCTCGACAGGGGTTGGGATGGCTACACCTTC	CAWTLDRGWDGYTF
.	TRBJ2-3	TRBD2	TRBV30	TGTGCCTGGAGCCGACTAGCGGGAGGGCCTAGCACAGATACGCAGTATTTT	CAWSRLAGGPSTDTQYF
.	TRBJ1-1	.	TRBV30	TGTGCCTGGAGTGTAGGGCCAGAGGGCACTGAAGCTTTCTTT	CAWSVGPEGTEAFF
.	TRBJ2-7	.	TRBV6-5	TGTGCCAGCAGTTACTCGAGGGGCGGAAAACCCTACGAGCAGTACTTC	CASSYSRGGKPYEQYF
.	TRBJ2-7	.	TRBV3-1/TRBV3-2	TGTGCCAGCAGCCCGCAACATGGCGATTACTACGAGCAGTACTTC	CASSPQHGDYYEQYF
.	TRBJ1-5	.	TRBV19	TGTGCCAGTAGTATTTTTGGGGACGGTCAGCCCCAGCATTTT	CASSIFGDGQPQHF
.	TRBJ2-1	.	TRBV5-1	TGCGCCAGCAGGGCCTCTTCTGCGAATGAGCAGTTCTTC	CASRASSANEQFF
.	TRBJ2-1	TRBD2	TRBV5-4	TGTGCCAGCAGCCTAGCGGGTTCGTACAATGAGCAGTTCTTC	CASSLAGSYNEQFF
.	TRBJ2-2	TRBD1	TRBV6-6	TGTGCCAGCAGTCCTTTGGGGGGGACAGGGTGGACCGGGGAGCTGTTTTTT	CASSPLGGTGWTGELFF
.	TRBJ2-5	TRBD2	TRBV11-2	TGTGCCAGCAGCTGGACATGGGCGGGAGAGGAGACCCAGTACTTC	CASSWTWAGEETQYF
.	TRBJ2-1	.	TRBV4-1	TGCGCCAGCAGCCAAGATCCCTCGCGTAGTGTTGGCTACAATGAGCAGTTCTTC	CASSQDPSRSVGYNEQFF
.	TRBJ1-6	.	TRBV9	TGTGCCAGCAGCGTAGGGTCCGACAGTATGAATTCACCCCTCCACTTT	CASSVGSDSMNSPLHF
once	TRBJ1-5	.	TRBV19	TGTGCCAGTACCATGAGGCCGTGGACAGTTAGTAATCAGCCCCAGCATTTT	CASTMRPWTVSNQPQHF
.	TRBJ2-7	TRBD1	TRBV2	TGTGCCACCCTTGCCGGGACAGGGTCCTACGAGCAGTACTTC	CATLAGTGSYEQYF
.	TRBJ2-1	TRBD1	TRBV5-6	TGTGCCAGCAGCGTGACAGGGGACGAGCAGTTCTTC	CASSVTGDEQFF
.	TRBJ2-2	TRBD1	TRBV4-2	TGTGCCAGCAGCCAAGGACAGGGGGCGGGCACCGGGGAGCTGTTTTTT	CASSQGQGAGTGELFF
.	TRBJ1-2	.	TRBV12-3/TRBV12-4	TGTGCCAGCAGTTCCCTATCTAACTATGGCTACACCTTC	CASSSLSNYGYTF
.	TRBJ2-1	.	TRBV28	TGTGCCAGCAGCCGTCCTAGCGCCCACAATGAGCAGTTCTTC	CASSRPSAHNEQFF
.	TRBJ2-7	TRBD2	TRBV9	TGTGCCAGCAGCCGAGCGGGAGTCCGCGAGCAGTACTTC	CASSRAGVREQYF
.	TRBJ1-2	TRBD1	TRBV19	TGTGCCAGTATAAGCCATGACAGGGCGACCAGGGGCTACACCTTC	CASISHDRATRGYTF
.	TRBJ1-1	.	TRBV3-1/TRBV3-2	TGTGCCAGCAGCCAAGATCAGGGAAGCACTGAAGCTTTCTTT	CASSQDQGSTEAFF
.	TRBJ1-2	.	TRBV10-3	TGTGCCATCAGTGAGTCGAGGGGCTACACCTTC	CAISESRGYTF
once	TRBJ1-2	.	TRBV19	TGTGCCAGTAGTACGGGACCGATAAACTATGGCTACACCTTC	CASSTGPINYGYTF
few	TRBJ1-2	.	TRBV14	TGTGCCAGCAGCCAAGGGAGGGGTGGCTATGGCTACACCTTC	CASSQGRGGYGYTF
once	TRBJ2-5	TRBD2	TRBV12-3/TRBV12-4	TGTGCCAGCAGGTCCGGGACTAGTGAGACCCAGTACTTC	CASRSGTSETQYF
.	TRBJ2-7	.	TRBV28	TGTGCCAGCAGTTTATCGTCCGTCTACGAGCAGTACTTC	CASSLSSVYEQYF
.	TRBJ2-1	.	TRBV3-1/TRBV3-2	TGTGCCAGCAGCCAAGTCCTGTACAATGAGCAGTTCTTC	CASSQVLYNEQFF
.	TRBJ1-5	.	TRBV9	TGTGCCAGCAGCGTAAGTAGTGGCAATCAGCCCCAGCATTTT	CASSVSSGNQPQHF
.	TRBJ1-1	.	TRBV2	TGTGCCAGCAGTGATTGGGTAGGGACTGAAGCTTTCTTT	CASSDWVGTEAFF
.	TRBJ2-1	TRBD1	TRBV13	TGTGCCAGCAGCCCCAGACAGGGACGGGGCAATGAGCAGTTCTTC	CASSPRQGRGNEQFF
.	TRBJ2-3	TRBD2	TRBV6-4	TGTGCCAGCAGTTTGGGCGGGGGGAGCACAGATACGCAGTATTTT	CASSLGGGSTDTQYF
.	TRBJ2-1	.	TRBV7-3	TGTGCCAGCAGCTTAGGAAAGGGGGGGATCTCCTACAATGAGCAGTTCTTC	CASSLGKGGISYNEQFF
once	TRBJ1-1	.	TRBV28	TGTGCCAGCAGTTTAAAGTTCACTGAAGCTTTCTTT	CASSLKFTEAFF
.	TRBJ2-7	TRBD2	TRBV10-3	TGTGCCATCAGTGAGACCGCTAGCGGGAGTATTGAGCAGTACTTC	CAISETASGSIEQYF
.	TRBJ1-5	.	TRBV6-1	TGTGCCAGCAGTGAAACCGGGAACAATCAGCCCCAGCATTTT	CASSETGNNQPQHF
.	TRBJ1-5	.	TRBV27	TGTGCCAGCAGGGCCAGCAGTCATCCCCTCTCCAACAATCAGCCCCAGCATTTT	CASRASSHPLSNNQPQHF
.	TRBJ2-2	.	TRBV19	TGTGCCAGTAGTAACACCGGTAGCACCGGGGAGCTGTTTTTT	CASSNTGSTGELFF
.	TRBJ2-1	TRBD2	TRBV10-3	TGTGCCATCAGTGGGGAGGGTTTGAGGTACAATGAGCAGTTCTTC	CAISGEGLRYNEQFF
.	TRBJ2-2	.	TRBV15	TGTGCCACCAGCGGGGCTGGGTTCGGTAGCTGGATCACCGGGGAGCTGTTTTTT	CATSGAGFGSWITGELFF
.	TRBJ1-2	TRBD1	TRBV2	TGTGCCAGCAGTGAAGCAGCAGGGGGCTGGTATGGCTACACCTTC	CASSEAAGGWYGYTF
.	TRBJ1-1	.	TRBV5-8	TGTGCCAGCAGCCAGGGCCGGCTTGAAGCTTTCTTT	CASSQGRLEAFF
.	TRBJ2-2	.	TRBV4-1	TGCGCCAGCAGCCCGACAGGCTACACCGGGGAGCTGTTTTTT	CASSPTGYTGELFF
.	TRBJ1-5	.	TRBV19	TGTGCCAGCACTACGAGGGGTTATAGCAATCAGCCCCAGCATTTT	CASTTRGYSNQPQHF
.	TRBJ2-3	.	TRBV7-3	TGTGCCAGCAGCTCGACCACACGGGCTGGCACAGATACGCAGTATTTT	CASSSTTRAGTDTQYF
.	TRBJ2-1	.	TRBV20-1	TGCAGTGCCAGACGAGCGGATGAGCAGTTCTTC	CSARRADEQFF